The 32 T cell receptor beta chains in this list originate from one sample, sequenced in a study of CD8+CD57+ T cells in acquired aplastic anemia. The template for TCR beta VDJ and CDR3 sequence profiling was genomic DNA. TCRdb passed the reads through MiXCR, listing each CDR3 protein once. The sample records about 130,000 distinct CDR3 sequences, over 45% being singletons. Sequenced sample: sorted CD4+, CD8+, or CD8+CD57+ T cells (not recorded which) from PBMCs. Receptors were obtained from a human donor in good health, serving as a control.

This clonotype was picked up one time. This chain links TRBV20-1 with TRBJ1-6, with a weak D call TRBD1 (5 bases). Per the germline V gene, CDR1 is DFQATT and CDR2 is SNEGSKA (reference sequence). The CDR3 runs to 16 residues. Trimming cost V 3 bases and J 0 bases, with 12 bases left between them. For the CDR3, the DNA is TGCAGTGCTAGGAAAGCCAGGGACTCCTATAATTCACCCCTCCACTTT. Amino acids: CSARKARDSYNSPLHF.

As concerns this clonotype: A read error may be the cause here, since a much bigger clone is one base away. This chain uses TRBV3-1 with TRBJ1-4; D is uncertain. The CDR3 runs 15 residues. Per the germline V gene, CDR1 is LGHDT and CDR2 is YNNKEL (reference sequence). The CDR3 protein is CTSSPRAQTNEKLFF. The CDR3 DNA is TGTACCAGCAGCCCTCGCGCACAGACGAATGAAAAACTGTTTTTT.

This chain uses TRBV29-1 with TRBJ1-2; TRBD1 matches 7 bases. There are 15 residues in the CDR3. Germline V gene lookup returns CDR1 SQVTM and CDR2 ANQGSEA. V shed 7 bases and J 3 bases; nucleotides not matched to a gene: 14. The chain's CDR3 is CSAEGDREDYYGYTF. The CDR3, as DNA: TGCAGCGCCGAAGGAGACAGGGAGGACTACTATGGCTACACCTTC.

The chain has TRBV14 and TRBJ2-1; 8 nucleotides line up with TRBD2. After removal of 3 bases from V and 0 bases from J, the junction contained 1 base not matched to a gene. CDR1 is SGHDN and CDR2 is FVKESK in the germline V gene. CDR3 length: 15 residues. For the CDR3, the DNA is TGTGCCAGCAGCCATAGCGGGAACTCCTACAATGAGCAGTTCTTC. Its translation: CASSHSGNSYNEQFF.

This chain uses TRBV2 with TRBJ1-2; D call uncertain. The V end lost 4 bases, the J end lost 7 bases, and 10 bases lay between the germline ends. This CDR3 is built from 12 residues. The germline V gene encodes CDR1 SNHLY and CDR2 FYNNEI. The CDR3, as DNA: TGTGCCAGCAGTGCGGAAGGAGGTGGCTACACCTTC. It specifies CASSAEGGGYTF.

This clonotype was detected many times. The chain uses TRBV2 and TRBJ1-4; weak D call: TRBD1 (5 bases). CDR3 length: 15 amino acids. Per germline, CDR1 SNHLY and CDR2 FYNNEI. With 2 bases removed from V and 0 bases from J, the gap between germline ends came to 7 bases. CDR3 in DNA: TGTGCCAGCAGTGAACGGGGCGCAACTAATGAAAAACTGTTTTTT. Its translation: CASSERGATNEKLFF.

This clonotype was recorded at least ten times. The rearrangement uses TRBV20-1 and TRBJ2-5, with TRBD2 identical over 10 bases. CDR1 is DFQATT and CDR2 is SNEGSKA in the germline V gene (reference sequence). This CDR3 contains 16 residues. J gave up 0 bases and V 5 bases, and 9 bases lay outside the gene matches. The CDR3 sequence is CSALSIAGGHQETQYF. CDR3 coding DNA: TGCAGTGCTCTATCTATAGCGGGGGGACACCAAGAGACCCAGTACTTC.

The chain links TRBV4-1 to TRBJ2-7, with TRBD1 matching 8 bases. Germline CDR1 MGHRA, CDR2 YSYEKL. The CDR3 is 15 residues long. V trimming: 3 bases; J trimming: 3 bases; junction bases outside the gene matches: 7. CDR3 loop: CASSHQGAGLYEQYF. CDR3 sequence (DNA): TGCGCCAGCAGCCACCAGGGGGCAGGGCTCTACGAGCAGTACTTC.

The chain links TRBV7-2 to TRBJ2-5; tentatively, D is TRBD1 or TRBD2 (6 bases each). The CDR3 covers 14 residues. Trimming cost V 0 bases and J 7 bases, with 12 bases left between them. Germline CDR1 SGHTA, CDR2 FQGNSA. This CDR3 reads CASSLAGGRGTQYF. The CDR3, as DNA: TGTGCCAGCAGCTTAGCGGGGGGCCGAGGGACCCAGTACTTC.

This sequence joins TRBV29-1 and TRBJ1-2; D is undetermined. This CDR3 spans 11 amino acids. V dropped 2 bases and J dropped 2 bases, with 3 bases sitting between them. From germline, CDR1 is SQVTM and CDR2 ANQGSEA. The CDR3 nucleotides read TGCAGCGTTGAATGGAACTATGGCTACACCTTC. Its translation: CSVEWNYGYTF.

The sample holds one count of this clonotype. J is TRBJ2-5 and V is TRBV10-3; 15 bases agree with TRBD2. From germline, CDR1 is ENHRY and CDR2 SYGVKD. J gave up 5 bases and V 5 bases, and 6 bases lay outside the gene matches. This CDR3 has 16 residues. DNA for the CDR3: TGTGCCATCAGTAGGACTAGCGGGGGGGCTTTGGAGACCCAGTACTTC. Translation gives CAISRTSGGALETQYF.

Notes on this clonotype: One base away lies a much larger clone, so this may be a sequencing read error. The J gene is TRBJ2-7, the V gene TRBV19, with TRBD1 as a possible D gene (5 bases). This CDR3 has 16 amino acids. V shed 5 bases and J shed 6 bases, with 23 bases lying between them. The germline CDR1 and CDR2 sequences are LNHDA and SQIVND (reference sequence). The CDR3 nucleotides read TGTGCCAGTAGTGTATCCCCCCCTGACAGTCCCTGCGAGCAGTACTTC. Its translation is CASSVSPPDSPCEQYF.

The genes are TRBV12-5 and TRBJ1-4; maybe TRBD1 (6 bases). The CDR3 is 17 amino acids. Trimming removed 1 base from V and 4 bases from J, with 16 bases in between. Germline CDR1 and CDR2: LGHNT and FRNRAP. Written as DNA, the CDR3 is TGTGCTAGTGGTTTGGGCCTCACCGGGGGCCTTAATGAAAAACTGTTTTTT. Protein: CASGLGLTGGLNEKLFF. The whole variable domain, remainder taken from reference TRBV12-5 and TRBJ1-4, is DARVTQTPRHKVTEMGQEVTMRCQPILGHNTVFWYRQTMMQGLELLAYFRNRAPLDDSGMPKDRFSAEMPDATLATLKIQPSEPRDSAVYFCASGLGLTGGLNEKLFFGSGTQLSVL.

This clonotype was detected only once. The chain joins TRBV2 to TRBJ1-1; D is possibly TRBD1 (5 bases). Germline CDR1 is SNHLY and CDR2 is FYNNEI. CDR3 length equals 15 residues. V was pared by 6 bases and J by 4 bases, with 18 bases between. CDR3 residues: CASSYLPTAGTEAFF. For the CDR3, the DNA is TGTGCCAGCAGCTACCTTCCGACAGCAGGCACTGAAGCTTTCTTT. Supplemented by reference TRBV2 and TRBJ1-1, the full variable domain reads EPEVTQTPSHQVTQMGQEVILRCVPISNHLYFYWYRQILGQKVEFLVSFYNNEISEKSEIFDDQFSVERPDGSNFTLKIRSTKLEDSAMYFCASSYLPTAGTEAFFGQGTRLTVV.

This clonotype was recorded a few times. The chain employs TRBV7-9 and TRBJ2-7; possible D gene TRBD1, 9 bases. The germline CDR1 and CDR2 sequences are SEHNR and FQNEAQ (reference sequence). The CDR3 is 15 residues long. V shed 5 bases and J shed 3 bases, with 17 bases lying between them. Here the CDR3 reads CASSPGGGQGYEQYF. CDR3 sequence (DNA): TGTGCCAGCAGCCCCGGGGGGGGACAGGGCTACGAGCAGTACTTC.

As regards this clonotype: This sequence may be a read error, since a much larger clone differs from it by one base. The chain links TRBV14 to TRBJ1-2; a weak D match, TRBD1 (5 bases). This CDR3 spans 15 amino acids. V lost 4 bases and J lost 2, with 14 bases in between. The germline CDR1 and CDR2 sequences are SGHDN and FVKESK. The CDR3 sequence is CASSPSGRANYGYTF. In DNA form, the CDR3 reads TGTGCCAGCAGCCCCAGCGGCAGGGCCAACTATGGCTACACCTTC.

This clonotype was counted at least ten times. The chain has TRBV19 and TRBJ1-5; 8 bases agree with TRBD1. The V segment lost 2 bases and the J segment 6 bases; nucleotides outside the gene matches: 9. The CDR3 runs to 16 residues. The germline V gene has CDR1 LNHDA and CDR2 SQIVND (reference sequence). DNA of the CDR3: TGTGCCAGTAGTATATACCAGGACAGGGCTTCTCAGCCCCAGCATTTT. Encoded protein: CASSIYQDRASQPQHF.

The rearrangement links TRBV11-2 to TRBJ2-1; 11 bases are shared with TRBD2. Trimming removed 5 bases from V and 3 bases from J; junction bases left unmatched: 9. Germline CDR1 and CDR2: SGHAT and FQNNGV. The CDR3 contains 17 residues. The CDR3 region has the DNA TGTGCCAGCAGCCTCCCATCCGGGACTAGCGGCTACAATGAGCAGTTCTTC. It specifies CASSLPSGTSGYNEQFF.

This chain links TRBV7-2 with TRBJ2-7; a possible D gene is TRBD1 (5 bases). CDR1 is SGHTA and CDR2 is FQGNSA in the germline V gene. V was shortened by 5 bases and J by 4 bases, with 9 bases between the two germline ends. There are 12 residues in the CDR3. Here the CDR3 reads CASSHDSYEQYF. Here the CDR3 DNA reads TGTGCCAGCAGCCACGACAGTTACGAGCAGTACTTC.

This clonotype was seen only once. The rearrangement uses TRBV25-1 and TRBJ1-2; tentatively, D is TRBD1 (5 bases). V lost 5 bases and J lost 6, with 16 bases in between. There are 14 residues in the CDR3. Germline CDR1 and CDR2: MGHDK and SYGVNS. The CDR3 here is CASSRPGREDGYTF. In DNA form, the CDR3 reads TGTGCCAGCAGTCGGCCAGGGAGGGAGGATGGCTACACCTTC.

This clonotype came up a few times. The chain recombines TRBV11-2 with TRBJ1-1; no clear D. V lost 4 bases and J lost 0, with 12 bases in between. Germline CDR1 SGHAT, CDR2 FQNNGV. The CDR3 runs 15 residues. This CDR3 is CASSSGNPMNTEAFF. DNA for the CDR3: TGTGCCAGCAGCTCAGGAAATCCAATGAACACTGAAGCTTTCTTT.

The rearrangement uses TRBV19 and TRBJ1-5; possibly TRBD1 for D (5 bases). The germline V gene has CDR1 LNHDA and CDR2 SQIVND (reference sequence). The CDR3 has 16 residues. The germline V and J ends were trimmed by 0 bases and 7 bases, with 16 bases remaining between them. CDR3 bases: TGTGCCAGTAGTATAGATCCAGGGAGTCGGCAACAGCCCCAGCATTTT. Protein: CASSIDPGSRQQPQHF.

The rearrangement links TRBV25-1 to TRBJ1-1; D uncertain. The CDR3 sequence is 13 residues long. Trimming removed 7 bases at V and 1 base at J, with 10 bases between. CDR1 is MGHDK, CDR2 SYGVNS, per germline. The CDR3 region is CASTSIGNTEAFF. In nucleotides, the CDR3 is TGTGCCAGCACCTCTATTGGGAACACTGAAGCTTTCTTT.

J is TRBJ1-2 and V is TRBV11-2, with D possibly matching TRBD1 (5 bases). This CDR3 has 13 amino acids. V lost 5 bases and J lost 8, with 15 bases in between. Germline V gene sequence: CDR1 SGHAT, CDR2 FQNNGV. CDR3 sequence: CASSLDSMGGYTF. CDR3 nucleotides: TGTGCCAGCAGCCTTGACAGCATGGGGGGCTACACCTTC.

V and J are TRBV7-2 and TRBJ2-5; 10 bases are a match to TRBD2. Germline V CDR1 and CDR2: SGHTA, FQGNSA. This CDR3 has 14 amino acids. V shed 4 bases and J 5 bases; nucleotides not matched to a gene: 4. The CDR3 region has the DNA TGTGCCAGCAGCTCGAGGACTAGCGGCGAGACCCAGTACTTC. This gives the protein CASSSRTSGETQYF.

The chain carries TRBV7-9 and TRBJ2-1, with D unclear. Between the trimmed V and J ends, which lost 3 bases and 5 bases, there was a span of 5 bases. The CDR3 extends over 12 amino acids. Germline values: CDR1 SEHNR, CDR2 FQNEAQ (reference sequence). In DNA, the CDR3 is TGTGCCAGCAGCTTCACCGACAATGAGCAGTTCTTC. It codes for CASSFTDNEQFF.

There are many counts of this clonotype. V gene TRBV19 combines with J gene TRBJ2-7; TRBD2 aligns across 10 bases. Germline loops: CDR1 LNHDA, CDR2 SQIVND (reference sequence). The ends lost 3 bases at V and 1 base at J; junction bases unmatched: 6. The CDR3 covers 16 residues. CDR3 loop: CASSMIGSGGSYEQYF. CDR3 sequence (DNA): TGTGCCAGTAGTATGATCGGTAGCGGGGGGTCCTACGAGCAGTACTTC.

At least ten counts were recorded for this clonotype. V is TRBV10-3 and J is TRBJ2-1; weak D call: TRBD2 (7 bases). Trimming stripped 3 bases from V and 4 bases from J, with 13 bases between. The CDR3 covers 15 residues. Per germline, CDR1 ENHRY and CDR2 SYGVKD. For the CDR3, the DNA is TGTGCCATCAGTGAAGGAGGGGGGGGGTACAATGAGCAGTTCTTC. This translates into CAISEGGGGYNEQFF.

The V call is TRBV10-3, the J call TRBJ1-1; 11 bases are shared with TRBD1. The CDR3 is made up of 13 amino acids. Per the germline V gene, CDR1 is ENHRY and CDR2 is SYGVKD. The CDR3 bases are TGTGTCGTCAGTGACGGACAGGGGGCGAGAGCTTTCTTT. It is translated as CVVSDGQGARAFF.

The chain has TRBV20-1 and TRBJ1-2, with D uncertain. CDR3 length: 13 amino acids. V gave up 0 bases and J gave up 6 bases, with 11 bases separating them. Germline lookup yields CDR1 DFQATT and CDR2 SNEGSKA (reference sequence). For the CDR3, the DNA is TGCAGTGCTAGAGATGAACGGAGCGATGGCTACACCTTC. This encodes CSARDERSDGYTF.

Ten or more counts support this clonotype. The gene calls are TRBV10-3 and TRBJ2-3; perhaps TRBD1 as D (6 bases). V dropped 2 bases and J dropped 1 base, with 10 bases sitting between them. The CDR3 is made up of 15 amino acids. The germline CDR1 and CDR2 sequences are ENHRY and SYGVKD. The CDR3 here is CAISEGGGGTDTQYF. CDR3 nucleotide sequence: TGTGCCATCAGTGAGGGGGGCGGCGGCACAGATACGCAGTATTTT.

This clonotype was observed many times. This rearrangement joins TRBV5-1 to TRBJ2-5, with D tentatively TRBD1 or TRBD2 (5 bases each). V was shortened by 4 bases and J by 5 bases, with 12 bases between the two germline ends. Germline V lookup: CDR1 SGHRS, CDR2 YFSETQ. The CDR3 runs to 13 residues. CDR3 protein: CASSVNRRETQYF. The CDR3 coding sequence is TGCGCCAGCAGCGTCAACAGGAGGGAGACCCAGTACTTC.